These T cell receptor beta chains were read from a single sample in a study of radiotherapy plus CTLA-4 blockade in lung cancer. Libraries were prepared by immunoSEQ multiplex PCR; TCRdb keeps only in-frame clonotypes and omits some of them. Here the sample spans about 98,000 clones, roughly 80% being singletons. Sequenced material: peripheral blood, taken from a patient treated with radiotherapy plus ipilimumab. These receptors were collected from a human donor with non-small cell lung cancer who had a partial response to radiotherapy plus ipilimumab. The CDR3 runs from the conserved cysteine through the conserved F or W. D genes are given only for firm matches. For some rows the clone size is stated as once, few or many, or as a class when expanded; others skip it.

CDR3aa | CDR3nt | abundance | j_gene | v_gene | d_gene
CASGTTGGVYNEQFF | TGTGCCAGCGGGACAACGGGAGGAGTTTACAATGAGCAGTTCTTC | NA | TRBJ2-1 | TRBV7-6 | NA
CASSLAGLAGGLSYNEQFF | TGTGCCAGCAGCTTAGCGGGACTAGCGGGAGGCCTGTCCTACAATGAGCAGTTCTTC | NA | TRBJ2-1 | TRBV7-9 | TRBD2
CASSQDAVSNQPQHF | TGCGCCAGCAGCCAAGATGCAGTTAGCAATCAGCCCCAGCATTTT | NA | TRBJ1-5 | TRBV4-3 | NA
CASSFTSNGWEKLFF | TGTGCCAGCAGCTTTACATCGAACGGGTGGGAAAAACTGTTTTTT | NA | TRBJ1-4 | TRBV7-2 | NA
CASSLWRGNTGELFF | TGTGCCAGCAGTTTATGGAGGGGGAACACCGGGGAGCTGTTTTTT | once | TRBJ2-2 | TRBV27 | NA
CASSSNRGGNSYEQYF | TGTGCCAGCAGCTCAAACCGTGGGGGGAACTCCTACGAGCAGTACTTC | NA | TRBJ2-7 | TRBV28 | NA
CASSYPSHEQYF | TGTGCCAGCAGTTACCCAAGCCACGAGCAGTACTTC | NA | TRBJ2-7 | TRBV6-5 | NA
CASSPGTSGSTGELFF | TGTGCCAGCAGCCCCGGGACTAGCGGGAGCACCGGGGAGCTGTTTTTT | NA | TRBJ2-2 | TRBV11-3 | TRBD2
CASSQVPGAYEQYF | TGCGCCAGCAGCCAAGTCCCAGGGGCCTACGAGCAGTACTTC | few | TRBJ2-7 | TRBV4-1 | NA
CASSSSQGTNTEAFF | TGCGCCAGCAGCTCTTCACAGGGAACGAACACTGAAGCTTTCTTT | NA | TRBJ1-1 | TRBV5-1 | NA
CASSFGGNTDTQYF | TGTGCCAGCAGCTTCGGCGGGAACACAGATACGCAGTATTTT | NA | TRBJ2-3 | TRBV7-2 | NA
CASGYRGMNTEAFF | TGTGCCAGCGGGTACAGGGGGATGAACACTGAAGCTTTCTTT | NA | TRBJ1-1 | TRBV19 | TRBD1
CASSPWGQGVADTQYF | TGTGCCAGCAGCCCCTGGGGGCAGGGGGTAGCAGATACGCAGTATTTT | NA | TRBJ2-3 | TRBV14 | TRBD1
CASSILGVGTQYF | TGTGCCAGTAGTATATTAGGGGTGGGGACCCAGTACTTC | NA | TRBJ2-5 | TRBV19 | NA
CASSMESVQFF | TGTGCCAGTAGTATGGAAAGCGTGCAGTTCTTC | NA | TRBJ2-1 | TRBV19 | NA
CASSSSIPIYSGYQETQYF | TGTGCCAGCAGCTCTTCCATTCCGATCTATAGCGGGTATCAAGAGACCCAGTACTTC | NA | TRBJ2-5 | TRBV7-7 | TRBD2
CASSSTGTSGNEQFF | TGTGCCAGCAGTTCGACCGGGACTAGCGGTAATGAGCAGTTCTTC | NA | TRBJ2-1 | TRBV7-8 | TRBD2
CASSEIGGLAGGPAKNIQYF | TGTGCCAGCAGTGAAATTGGTGGACTAGCGGGAGGGCCGGCCAAAAACATTCAGTACTTC | once | TRBJ2-4 | TRBV6-1 | TRBD2
CASSLGFTDSRSGNTIYF | TGTGCCAGCAGCTTAGGATTTACCGACTCCCGCTCTGGAAACACCATATATTTT | NA | TRBJ1-3 | TRBV11-1 | NA
CASSPRTAYEQYF | TGTGCCAGTAGTCCCCGGACAGCTTATGAGCAGTACTTC | NA | TRBJ2-5 | TRBV19 | NA
CASSQVWPSGSEQYF | TGCGCCAGCAGCCAAGTGTGGCCCTCCGGGTCCGAGCAGTACTTC | NA | TRBJ2-7 | TRBV4-1 | NA
CASSLDRGSTEAFF | TGTGCCAGCAGCCTAGACAGGGGTTCCACTGAAGCTTTCTTT | NA | TRBJ1-1 | TRBV5-6 | TRBD1
CASSGSSAQETQYF | TGTGCCAGCTCAGGCTCAAGTGCCCAAGAGACCCAGTACTTC | NA | TRBJ2-5 | TRBV18 | NA
CASSQFLRGVVQGNEKLFF | TGTGCCAGCAGCCAATTTTTGCGAGGCGTGGTACAGGGCAATGAAAAACTGTTTTTT | NA | TRBJ1-4 | TRBV16 | NA
CASSEQGQVNTEAFF | TGTGCCAGCAGTGAACAGGGACAGGTGAACACTGAAGCTTTCTTT | once | TRBJ1-1 | TRBV2 | TRBD1
CASSSGTSGYEQYF | TGTGCCAGCAGCTCCGGGACTAGCGGCTACGAGCAGTACTTC | NA | TRBJ2-7 | TRBV11-2 | TRBD2
CASSSGTGGRYTF | TGTGCCAGCAGCTCCGGGACAGGCGGGCGCTACACCTTC | once | TRBJ1-2 | TRBV28 | TRBD1
CASSGQGSNTEAFF | TGCGCCAGCAGCGGCCAGGGCTCGAACACTGAAGCTTTCTTT | NA | TRBJ1-1 | TRBV5-1 | NA
CASSLEPGQAYEQYF | TGTGCCAGCAGCTTAGAACCGGGACAGGCCTACGAGCAGTACTTC | NA | TRBJ2-7 | TRBV7-8 | TRBD1
CASSRGGDSVGNTIYF | TGTGCCAGCAGCCGAGGAGGGGACTCGGTGGGAAACACCATATATTTT | few | TRBJ1-3 | TRBV9 | NA
CASSSPGAGGPHEQYF | TGTGCCAGCAGCTCCCCCGGGGCGGGAGGGCCCCACGAGCAGTACTTC | NA | TRBJ2-7 | TRBV7-2 | TRBD2
CASYNRAGGVGERFF | TGTGCCAGCTACAACCGAGCGGGAGGGGTGGGTGAGCGGTTCTTC | once | TRBJ2-1 | TRBV6-1 | TRBD2
CASSRDRYYEQYF | TGTGCCAGCAGTCGGGACAGATACTACGAGCAGTACTTC | NA | TRBJ2-7 | TRBV6-5 | TRBD1
CASSYGDTQYF | TGTGCCAGCAGTTACGGAGACACCCAGTACTTC | NA | TRBJ2-5 | TRBV6-5 | NA
CASSPDSFVSYNEQFF | TGTGCCAGCAGTCCGGACTCTTTTGTCTCCTACAATGAGCAGTTCTTC | once | TRBJ2-1 | TRBV7-2 | NA
CASSYKAQGYYGYTF | TGTGCCAGCAGTTACAAGGCACAGGGTTATTATGGCTACACCTTC | NA | TRBJ1-2 | TRBV6-5 | NA
CASSENNLNTEAFF | TGTGCCAGCAGTGAAAACAACCTGAACACTGAAGCTTTCTTT | NA | TRBJ1-1 | TRBV2 | NA
CASRVRDSTSETQYF | TGTGCCAGCAGGGTGCGGGACTCTACGTCGGAGACCCAGTACTTC | NA | TRBJ2-5 | TRBV2 | NA
CASSLVRDQYNEQFF | TGCGCCAGCAGCTTGGTACGGGATCAATACAATGAGCAGTTCTTC | NA | TRBJ2-1 | TRBV5-1 | NA
CASSLGLSLTGELFF | TGTGCCAGCAGCTTGGGACTTTCCCTCACCGGGGAGCTGTTTTTT | NA | TRBJ2-2 | TRBV5-6 | NA
CASSCPPAGGFLSYEQYF | TGTGCCAGCAGTTGTCCCCCAGCGGGAGGGTTCCTCTCCTACGAGCAGTACTTC | once | TRBJ2-7 | TRBV27 | TRBD2
CSVEFFRGGYTF | TGCAGCGTTGAATTCTTCCGCGGTGGCTACACCTTC | NA | TRBJ1-2 | TRBV29-1 | NA
CASSAYRDIGEAFF | TGTGCCAGCAGTGCCTACCGGGACATCGGTGAAGCTTTCTTT | NA | TRBJ1-1 | TRBV6-1 | NA
CASSPPARYEQYF | TGTGCCAGCAGCCCCCCCGCGCGTTACGAGCAGTACTTC | NA | TRBJ2-7 | TRBV6-6 | NA
CASSPQETQYF | TGTGCCAGCAGCCCACAAGAGACCCAGTACTTC | NA | TRBJ2-5 | TRBV11-2 | NA
CASSLQRERGELFF | TGCGCCAGCAGCTTGCAGCGGGAGAGAGGGGAGCTGTTTTTT | NA | TRBJ2-2 | TRBV5-1 | TRBD2
CASSPLTGLWEAFF | TGTGCCAGCAGTCCCCTGACAGGGCTTTGGGAAGCTTTCTTT | NA | TRBJ1-1 | TRBV27 | TRBD1